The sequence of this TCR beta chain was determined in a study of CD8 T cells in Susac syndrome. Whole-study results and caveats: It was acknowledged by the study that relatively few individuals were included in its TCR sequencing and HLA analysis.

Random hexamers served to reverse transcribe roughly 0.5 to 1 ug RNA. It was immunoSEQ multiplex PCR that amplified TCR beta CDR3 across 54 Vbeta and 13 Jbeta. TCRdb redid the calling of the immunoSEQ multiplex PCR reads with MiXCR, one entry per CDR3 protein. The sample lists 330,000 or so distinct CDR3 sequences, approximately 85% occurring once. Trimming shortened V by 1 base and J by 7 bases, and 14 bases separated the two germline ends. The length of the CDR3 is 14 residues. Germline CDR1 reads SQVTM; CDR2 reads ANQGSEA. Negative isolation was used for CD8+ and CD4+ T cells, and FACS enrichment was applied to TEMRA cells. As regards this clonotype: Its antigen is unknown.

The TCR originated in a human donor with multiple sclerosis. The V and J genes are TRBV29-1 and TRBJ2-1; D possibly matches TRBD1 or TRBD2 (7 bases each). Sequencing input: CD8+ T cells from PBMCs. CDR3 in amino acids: CSVEGSGGANEQFF. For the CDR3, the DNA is TGCAGCGTTGAAGGTTCAGGGGGGGCGAATGAGCAGTTCTTC.